The entry below gives a single T cell receptor beta chain sequence along with its context. Its matching antigen is unknown. This sample is part of a study of T cells after yellow fever vaccination. Findings and limits, study-wide: The secondary response was weaker, and its peak arrived faster, on day 5 versus 15. The CD4 and CD8 compartments had a small share of their clonotypes in common. Clones from primary vaccination mostly reappeared after the booster (96% CD4, about 85% CD8).

The V end was cut by 6 bases, the J end by 6 bases, with 13 bases between. This CDR3 has 13 residues. TCR cDNA, made by 5'RACE template switching, carried an added universal primer site and UMIs. TCRdb recomputed calls from the 5' RACE reads with MiXCR, one row per CDR3 protein. Among some 300,000 distinct CDR3 sequences, under 9% were seen once, and the ten largest hold approximately 3.5%. The gene calls are TRBV12-3 or TRBV12-4 and TRBJ2-3; either TRBD1 or TRBD2 may supply D (6 bases each). The sample here was CD4+ T cells sorted from PBMCs, taken 5 days after the yellow fever booster vaccination. The clonotype comes from a man aged 18 to 30 who received the YFV17D yellow fever vaccine. The CDR3 sequence: CASRRGEADTQYF. CDR3 sequence (DNA): TGTGCCAGCAGAAGGGGGGAGGCGGATACGCAGTATTTT.